Listed below are T cell receptor beta chains from one sample, sequenced in a study of long-term antiretroviral therapy in people with HIV. Repertoires were generated with immunoSEQ multiplex PCR, while TCRdb's copy carries only in-frame clones and drops some. The sample lists tens of thousands of clones; around 83% were seen once. The material was unsorted PBMCs, obtained 3.1 years after starting antiretroviral therapy. The receptors derive from a woman in her fifties or sixties with HIV. Both conserved end residues are part of each CDR3. A D gene is named only where the DNA matches it firmly. The size of a clone is reported for some rows only, either as once, few or many, or as a class for expanded clones.

length,V,D,size,J,DNA,CDR3
14,TRBV7-6,-,-,TRBJ2-7,TGTGCCAGCAGCTTATACGACGGGACCTACGAGCAGTACTTC,CASSLYDGTYEQYF
14,TRBV7-6,-,few,TRBJ1-5,TGTGCCAGCAGCTCCGACAGTGCCTATCAGCCCCAGCATTTT,CASSSDSAYQPQHF
17,TRBV5-1,TRBD1,-,TRBJ1-1,TGCGCCAGCAGCGGGGGGGGGCCAGGGGGCCTTAACACTGAAGCTTTCTTT,CASSGGGPGGLNTEAFF
14,TRBV5-1,-,once,TRBJ1-5,TGCGCCAGCAGCTTGGAGGGGGGAGGCCAGCCCCAGCATTTT,CASSLEGGGQPQHF
13,TRBV11-3,-,-,TRBJ2-7,TGTGCCAGCAGCTTAGACAGGGGCCTCGAGCAGTACTTC,CASSLDRGLEQYF
16,TRBV6-5,-,-,TRBJ1-6,TGTGCCAGCAGTTACTCGATGGCAACCGATAATTCACCCCTCCACTTT,CASSYSMATDNSPLHF
16,TRBV5-1,-,-,TRBJ2-3,TGCGCCAGCAGCACGGGGAACTGGGACAGCACAGATACGCAGTATTTT,CASSTGNWDSTDTQYF
9,TRBV20-1,-,-,TRBJ1-2,TGCAGTGTACCGGGTGGCTACACCTTC,CSVPGGYTF
17,TRBV4-2,TRBD1,-,TRBJ2-2,TGTGCCAGCAGCCAGGGACAGGGGGCGCAGGGCACCGGGGAGCTGTTTTTT,CASSQGQGAQGTGELFF
14,TRBV27,TRBD1,-,TRBJ1-2,TGTGCCAGCAGCGCCGGGACAGAGCTTTATGGCTACACCTTC,CASSAGTELYGYTF
15,TRBV7-3,-,-,TRBJ2-6,TGTGCCAGCAGCCCCCAGGGACTCGGGGCCAACGTCCTGACTTTC,CASSPQGLGANVLTF
15,TRBV11-2,TRBD2,once,TRBJ2-7,TGTGCCAGCAGCTTATTAGCGGGGGTGTCCTACGAGCAGTACTTC,CASSLLAGVSYEQYF
16,TRBV19,TRBD1,-,TRBJ1-2,TGTGCCAGTAGTATTTCCGGGACAGGGGCTGCCTATGGCTACACCTTC,CASSISGTGAAYGYTF
12,TRBV5-1,-,-,TRBJ2-5,TGCGCCAGCAGCTTGCCGGGTGAGACCCAGTACTTC,CASSLPGETQYF
14,TRBV29-1,-,-,TRBJ2-7,TGCAGCGTCGTGAGGGACAGACTAGTACGAGAGCAGTACTTC,CSVVRDRLVREQYF
13,TRBV6-5,TRBD1,-,TRBJ1-2,TGTGCCAGCAGTTACTTAACAGGGGGGGGCTACACCTTC,CASSYLTGGGYTF
12,TRBV7-6,-,-,TRBJ1-5,TGTGCCAGCAACCTAGTAGGCCAGCCCCAGCATTTT,CASNLVGQPQHF
16,TRBV5-1,-,-,TRBJ1-5,TGCGCCAGCAGCTTGGGGGACGGGGATAGCAATCAGCCCCAGCATTTT,CASSLGDGDSNQPQHF
15,TRBV6-5,-,-,TRBJ1-6,TGTGCCAGCAGTTACATTGGGGGTATGAGTTCACCCCTCCACTTT,CASSYIGGMSSPLHF
13,TRBV15,-,-,TRBJ2-3,TGTGCCACCGGCTCTGGGCTAACAGATACGCAGTATTTT,CATGSGLTDTQYF
14,TRBV25-1,-,-,TRBJ1-2,TGTGCCAGCAGTGTGGACACTTGGGGGTATGGCTACACCTTC,CASSVDTWGYGYTF
15,TRBV6-5,TRBD1,-,TRBJ1-2,TGTGCCAGCAGTTACCGCAGGGGGCTGAACTATGGCTACACCTTC,CASSYRRGLNYGYTF
12,TRBV7-9,TRBD1,once,TRBJ1-2,TGTGCCAGCAGCCCATCCGGGACAGTCTACACCTTC,CASSPSGTVYTF
16,TRBV11-3,-,-,TRBJ1-5,TGTGCCAGCAGCTTAGTCGGCCAGATTAGCAATCAGCCCCAGCATTTT,CASSLVGQISNQPQHF
16,TRBV19,-,-,TRBJ2-7,TGTGCCAGTAGTACGGACACCAAAATGAGCTCCTACGAGCAGTACTTC,CASSTDTKMSSYEQYF
17,TRBV15,TRBD1,-,TRBJ2-5,TGTGCCACCAGCAGAGATCTCCCGACAGGGGGGCAAGAGACCCAGTACTTC,CATSRDLPTGGQETQYF
14,TRBV6-5,-,-,TRBJ2-2,TGTGCCAGCAGTCAAATCCAGGGGTCCGGGGAGCTGTTTTTT,CASSQIQGSGELFF
13,TRBV7-3,-,-,TRBJ1-1,TGTGCCAGCAGCTTAACCCCTAACACTGAAGCTTTCTTT,CASSLTPNTEAFF
17,TRBV4-2,TRBD2,-,TRBJ2-2,TGTGCCAGCAGCCAAGCGGCGGGGGGGGCTCTCACCGGGGAGCTGTTTTTT,CASSQAAGGALTGELFF
15,TRBV5-4,TRBD1,-,TRBJ2-1,TGTGCCAGCAGCTTGGGGGGACAGGGGGGGAATGAGCAGTTCTTC,CASSLGGQGGNEQFF
13,TRBV9,-,-,TRBJ1-1,TGTGCCAGCAGCGAAATAGACAAAACTGAAGCTTTCTTT,CASSEIDKTEAFF
16,TRBV11-2,-,once,TRBJ2-3,TGTGCCAGCAGCTACACCGGGGGAACTAGCACAGATACGCAGTATTTT,CASSYTGGTSTDTQYF
16,TRBV18,-,-,TRBJ2-2,TGTGCCAGCTCACCCTTACAGGGCGCAAGTACCGGGGAGCTGTTTTTT,CASSPLQGASTGELFF
14,TRBV5-1,-,-,TRBJ1-3,TGCGCCAGCAGCTTTGGGGCAACTGGAAACACCATATATTTT,CASSFGATGNTIYF
13,TRBV2,-,-,TRBJ2-1,TGTGCCAGCAGTGAAGGTACATACAATGAGCAGTTCTTC,CASSEGTYNEQFF
17,TRBV28,TRBD2,-,TRBJ2-4,TGTGCCAGCAGTTTAACCAGCGGGGGGCGCCGGGAGAACATTCAGTACTTC,CASSLTSGGRRENIQYF
15,TRBV2,-,-,TRBJ1-5,TGTGCCAGCAGTGACATGGGGATGAGCAATCAGCCCCAGCATTTT,CASSDMGMSNQPQHF
12,TRBV7-9,-,-,TRBJ2-7,TGTGCCAGCAGCTTAATTACAGGAGGGCAGTACTTC,CASSLITGGQYF
15,TRBV4-3,-,-,TRBJ2-5,TGCGCCAGCAGCCAAGATGCTGTCTGGGGGGAGACCCAGTACTTC,CASSQDAVWGETQYF
13,TRBV29-1,TRBD1,-,TRBJ2-3,TGCAGCGCCCTGGGACAGCTCACAGATACGCAGTATTTT,CSALGQLTDTQYF
14,TRBV7-9,-,-,TRBJ1-1,TGTGCCAGCAGGACCACAGGAATGAACACTGAAGCTTTCTTT,CASRTTGMNTEAFF
15,TRBV7-8,TRBD1,once,TRBJ1-1,TGTGCCAGCAGCTTATCCCTTCTCGAGACAGGGGGAGCTTTCTTT,CASSLSLLETGGAFF
16,TRBV27,-,once,TRBJ2-2,TGTGCCAGCAGTCTCGGGACACAGGGTCCCCCCGGGGAGCTGTTTTTT,CASSLGTQGPPGELFF
14,TRBV5-1,-,-,TRBJ1-6,TGCGCCAGCAGCTTGGACAGAAATAATTCACCCCTCCACTTT,CASSLDRNNSPLHF
15,TRBV2,TRBD1,-,TRBJ1-4,TGTGCCAGCAGTCCCGGACAGGGGGAAGGTGAAAAACTGTTTTTT,CASSPGQGEGEKLFF
13,TRBV11-2,-,-,TRBJ1-4,TGTGCCAGCAGCTTAGATCGGGGCGAAAAACTGTTTTTT,CASSLDRGEKLFF
16,TRBV10-3,TRBD1,-,TRBJ2-2,TGTGCCATCAGTGAGTCAGGACAGGGGGCTACCGGGGAGCTGTTTTTT,CAISESGQGATGELFF
13,TRBV5-8,-,-,TRBJ2-7,TGTGCCACCGGCGGTTTGGGTTCCTACGAGCAGTACTTC,CATGGLGSYEQYF
15,TRBV5-1,TRBD2,-,TRBJ2-2,TGCGCCAGCAGCCCTACAAGCGGGGGCACCGGGGAGCTGTTTTTT,CASSPTSGGTGELFF
14,TRBV5-1,-,-,TRBJ1-1,TGCGCCAGCAGCCGCGGGGAGGCAGGGGCTGAAGCTTTCTTT,CASSRGEAGAEAFF
13,TRBV2,-,-,TRBJ1-1,TGTGCCAGCATCGATCCGCCGGAACATCAAGCTTTCTTT,CASIDPPEHQAFF
16,TRBV6-1,TRBD2,-,TRBJ2-5,TGTGCCAGCAGTGCCTTGACTAGCGGGGGACAAGAGACCCAGTACTTC,CASSALTSGGQETQYF
16,TRBV7-9,TRBD2,-,TRBJ2-2,TGTGCCAGCAGCTTCCTAGCGGGGGGGAACACCGGGGAGCTGTTTTTT,CASSFLAGGNTGELFF
13,TRBV5-4,TRBD1,-,TRBJ2-7,TGTGCCTGCGGGACAGGGATTACGAGTGGGCAGTACTTC,CACGTGITSGQYF
14,TRBV10-3,TRBD1,-,TRBJ2-7,TGTGCCATCAGCGGGACAGGGAGCTCCTACGAGCAGTACTTC,CAISGTGSSYEQYF
9,TRBV7-9,-,-,TRBJ2-1,TGTGCCAGCAGCCCCAAGACGGTCTTC,CASSPKTVF
14,TRBV18,-,-,TRBJ2-7,TGTGCCAGCTCACCGGGGGGGCACTCCTACGAGCAGTACTTC,CASSPGGHSYEQYF
13,TRBV29-1,-,-,TRBJ1-2,TGCAGTGGCTGGAGGGGTAATTTCTATGGCTACACCTTC,CSGWRGNFYGYTF
13,TRBV7-3,-,-,TRBJ1-2,TGTGCCAGCAGCTTGCGGCCTAACTATGGCTACACCTTC,CASSLRPNYGYTF
20,TRBV5-1,TRBD2,few,TRBJ2-5,TGCGCCAGCAGCTTGGCGGGGACTAGCGGGGGGGCCCCGGACCAAGAGACCCAGTACTTC,CASSLAGTSGGAPDQETQYF